This passage covers 14 T cell receptor beta chains from one sample sequenced in a study of early T cells in non-severe SARS-CoV-2 infection. TCRdb reprocessed the 5' RACE reads via MiXCR and lists one record per CDR3 protein. The sample has approximately 90,000 distinct CDR3 sequences; 16% are singletons. The input for sequencing was whole blood, taken at baseline. All receptors come from an adult who was a healthcare worker with PCR-confirmed SARS-CoV-2 infection or an uninfected control (not recorded which).

This clonotype was detected ten times or more. The chain employs TRBV20-1 and TRBJ2-1, with 9 bases that match TRBD2. Losses at the gene ends were 2 bases for V and 0 bases for J; bases not matched to a gene: 14. The germline V gene has CDR1 DFQATT and CDR2 SNEGSKA (reference sequence). CDR3 length: 19 residues. CDR3 sequence: CSARTFSGGSRSSYNEQFF. CDR3 nucleotides: TGCAGTGCTAGAACTTTTAGCGGGGGTTCCCGTAGCTCCTACAATGAGCAGTTCTTC.

The rearrangement links TRBV28 to TRBJ1-5, with D tentatively TRBD1 (6 bases). CDR1 and CDR2 from the germline V gene are MDHEN and SYDVKM. The CDR3 is made up of 13 amino acids. The V end lost 7 bases, the J end lost 7 bases, and 14 bases lay between the germline ends. CDR3 coding DNA: TGTGCCAGCACCGGGAGGGGGGCACAGCCCCAGCATTTT. Its protein is CASTGRGAQPQHF.

This clonotype was seen at least ten times. V and J are TRBV4-3 and TRBJ1-1; D might be TRBD1 (5 bases). The CDR3 has 16 amino acids. Trimming took 3 bases from V and 1 from J, leaving 15 bases between them. Germline V gene sequence: CDR1 LGHNA, CDR2 YSLEER. The CDR3 DNA reads TGCGCCAGCAGCCAGGGTCTCGACAGAGGGAACACTGAAGCTTTCTTT. Amino acids: CASSQGLDRGNTEAFF.

The chain carries TRBV7-8 and TRBJ1-4, with 8 nucleotides matching TRBD1. V shed 8 bases and J 8 bases; nucleotides not matched to a gene: 7. This CDR3 contains 13 residues. CDR1 SGHVS and CDR2 FQNEAQ come from the germline V gene. The CDR3 bases are TGTGCCAGCTCCCGGGACAGGAACGAAAAACTGTTTTTT. This sequence encodes CASSRDRNEKLFF. Supplemented by reference TRBV7-8 and TRBJ1-4, the full variable domain reads GAGVSQSPRYKVAKRGQDVALRCDPISGHVSLFWYQQALGQGPEFLTYFQNEAQLDKSGLPSDRFFAERPEGSVSTLKIQRTQQEDSAVYLCASSRDRNEKLFFGSGTQLSVL.

This clonotype was detected only a few times. The chain carries TRBV18 and TRBJ2-5, with D possibly being TRBD2 (6 bases). Germline CDR1 KGHSH, CDR2 LQKENI. This CDR3 comprises 14 residues. The germline V and J ends were trimmed by 3 bases and 3 bases, with 11 bases remaining between them. In DNA form, the CDR3 reads TGTGCCAGCTCACCTCTCCGGGGGAAAGAGACCCAGTACTTC. This gives the protein CASSPLRGKETQYF.

At least ten counts were recorded for this clonotype. This chain uses TRBV7-6 with TRBJ2-7, with 13 bases identical to TRBD2. Germline assignment: CDR1 SGHVS and CDR2 FNYEAQ. The CDR3 loop spans 15 amino acids. V shed 7 bases and J 4 bases; nucleotides not matched to a gene: 7. CDR3 residues: CASTELAGGFYEQYF. Written as DNA, the CDR3 is TGTGCCAGCACCGAACTAGCGGGAGGGTTTTACGAGCAGTACTTC. The variable domain in full, with the rest retrieved from reference TRBV7-6 and TRBJ2-7, is GAGVSQSPRYKVTKRGQDVALRCDPISGHVSLYWYRQALGQGPEFLTYFNYEAQQDKSGLPNDRFSAERPEGSISTLTIQRTEQRDSAMYRCASTELAGGFYEQYFGPGTRLTVT.

The chain employs TRBV30 and TRBJ1-6; 8 bases agree with TRBD1. V was pared by 5 bases and J by 7 bases, with 1 base of the junction left unmatched. The V gene's germline CDR1 is GTSNPN and CDR2 SVGIG (reference sequence). The CDR3 consists of 12 residues. The DNA for the CDR3 is TGTGCCTGGGACAGGGGAAATTCACCCCTCCACTTT. This gives the protein CAWDRGNSPLHF.

The chain recombines TRBV7-9 with TRBJ1-4, with D possibly matching TRBD1 (6 bases). V lost 5 bases and J 2 bases, leaving 12 bases between the germline ends. CDR3 size: 15 residues. The V gene's germline CDR1 is SEHNR and CDR2 FQNEAQ (reference sequence). CDR3 sequence reads: CASSGGGRTNEKLFF. Written as DNA, the CDR3 is TGTGCCAGCAGCGGAGGGGGGAGGACTAATGAAAAACTGTTTTTT.

This clonotype was seen many times. CDR3 protein: CASTDRSNQPQHF. The DNA for the CDR3 is TGTGCCAGCACCGACCGTAGCAATCAGCCCCAGCATTTT. This sequence joins TRBV12-3 or TRBV12-4 and TRBJ1-5; D not resolved. The CDR3 length is 13 residues. V shed 7 bases and J shed 0 bases, with 7 bases lying between them.

The sample holds a few counts of this clonotype. The chain combines TRBV20-1 with TRBJ2-3; D may be TRBD1 or TRBD2 (5 bases each). This CDR3 is built from 9 residues. The germline CDR1 and CDR2 sequences are DFQATT and SNEGSKA (reference sequence). The CDR3: CRLGHTQYF. CDR3 bases: TGCAGGCTGGGACATACGCAGTATTTT.

The chain employs TRBV10-1 and TRBJ2-1; D call uncertain. The germline V gene has CDR1 WNHNN and CDR2 SYGVQD (reference sequence). The V gene lost 1 base and the J gene lost 0 bases, with 7 bases spanning the gap. The CDR3 has 15 amino acids. The CDR3 loop reads CASSEFGSSYNEQFF. The DNA for the CDR3 is TGCGCCAGCAGTGAGTTCGGTAGCTCCTACAATGAGCAGTTCTTC.

By proportion, this clonotype is medium-sized. The V call is TRBV5-4, the J call TRBJ2-1, with D tentatively TRBD2 (6 bases). V gave up 6 bases and J gave up 2 bases, with 9 bases separating them. The CDR3 runs to 13 residues. CDR1 is SGHNT, CDR2 YYREEE, per germline (reference sequence). Here the CDR3 reads CASTEGAYNEQFF. The DNA of the CDR3 is TGTGCCAGCACGGAGGGAGCCTACAATGAGCAGTTCTTC.

This clonotype turned up a few times. The rearrangement links TRBV7-9 to TRBJ1-3, with D possibly TRBD1 on 6 matching bases. Germline values: CDR1 SEHNR, CDR2 FQNEAQ (reference sequence). V was cut by 1 base and J by 4 bases, with 11 bases left in between. The CDR3 sequence is 15 residues long. The CDR3 DNA reads as TGTGCCAGCAGCTTAGATGGGACATCCGGAAACACCATATATTTT. This sequence encodes CASSLDGTSGNTIYF.

The chain combines TRBV18 with TRBJ1-2; D is unresolved. Trimming cost V 0 bases and J 4 bases, with 12 bases left between them. Germline assignment: CDR1 KGHSH and CDR2 LQKENI. The CDR3 is 15 amino acids. The CDR3 DNA follows: TGTGCCAGCTCACCACCGAGCTATTCGGGCTATGGCTACACCTTC. Residues: CASSPPSYSGYGYTF.